This TCR beta chain was sequenced for a study of glioma-infiltrating T cells. The iRepertoire nested amplicon-rescue multiplex PCR amplified TCR alpha and beta CDR3s from RNA. Tissue mRNA or PBMC total RNA, roughly 100-400 ng, went into one-step reverse transcription and amplification. Using its own MiXCR run on the multiplex PCR reads, TCRdb lists one record per CDR3 protein. The data show 95,000 to 110,000 distinct CDR3 sequences, around 30% seen once. CDR3 length: 12 residues. V lost 2 bases to trimming and J lost 11 bases, with 12 bases between them. Germline V gives CDR1 SGHAT, CDR2 FQNNGV. This clonotype has ten or more counts. What it binds is unknown. Regarding the study as a whole: Tissue-blood divergence was below expectation in non-neoplastic patients, above in gliomas.

This chain uses TRBV11-2 with TRBJ1-1, with D unresolved. The sample comprised glioma tissue, nonneoplastic brain tissue, or PBMCs (not recorded which). The sequence was obtained from a human donor with low-grade glioma or glioblastoma, undergoing nonglioma brain surgery, or in good health (not recorded which). The CDR3 sequence is CASSLSDTGAFF. The CDR3 DNA reads as TGTGCCAGCAGCTTAAGTGACACCGGTGCTTTCTTT. Using reference TRBV11-2 and TRBJ1-1 for the parts outside the CDR3, the full variable domain is EAGVAQSPRYKIIEKRQSVAFWCNPISGHATLYWYQQILGQGPKLLIQFQNNGVVDDSQLPKDRFSAERLKGVDSTLKIQPAKLEDSAVYLCASSLSDTGAFFGQGTRLTVV.